The clone carrying this T cell receptor beta chain has only a few counts. The antigen is undetermined. This entry belongs to a study of T cells in Graves' hyperthyroidism and ophthalmopathy. RNA transcripts were the template for amplifying TCR beta CDR3 regions. TCR CDR3 underwent first-round RT-PCR with the HTBI primer set. TCRdb called the multiplex PCR reads again in MiXCR, with one record for every CDR3 protein. This sample has approximately 370,000 distinct CDR3 sequences, with 14% to 15% found just once. Findings and limits, study-wide: Blood also showed most of the thyroid clonotypes that were expanded above 0.001. Using 13 V-J features, a model discriminated ophthalmopathy from stable hyperthyroidism.

Exclusion criteria comprised uncontrolled infection, other autoimmune disease, pregnancy or lactation. CDR1 SGHDN and CDR2 FVKESK come from the germline V gene. V shed 1 base, J shed 2 bases, and the junction held 17 bases outside the gene matches. This CDR3 is 20 amino acids long. Sequencing was carried out using blood. The clonotype comes from a woman in her 30s with Graves' hyperthyroidism. The rearrangement uses TRBV14 and TRBJ2-3; TRBD1 aligns across 8 bases. The CDR3 reads CASSQGKGQGLRTFTDTQYF. The CDR3 coding sequence is TGTGCCAGCAGCCAAGGAAAAGGACAGGGCCTGCGTACATTCACAGATACGCAGTATTTT.